This TCR beta chain is from a study of T cell responses to AZD1222 COVID-19 vaccine. Germline assignment: CDR1 MNHEY and CDR2 SVGAGI. Trimming left V 6 bases short and J 2 bases short, with 11 bases between. The CDR3 totals 13 residues. The protocol was immunoSEQ multiplex PCR, while the TCRdb copy is restricted to in-frame clones and leaves out a portion. The sample consists of about 120,000 clones, around 92% of them appearing once. Study-level results: In a largely white British group with more females than males, clonal diversity was possibly underestimated.

This clone was seen just once. Its specificity is not known. The chain combines TRBV6-5 with TRBJ2-7; D unclear. Here the sequenced sample was peripheral blood, taken 28 days after the second AZD1222 dose. The receptor comes from an adult who received the AZD1222 COVID-19 vaccine. CDR3 DNA sequence: TGTGCCAGCAGCGGGCAGGCGACCTACGAGCAGTACTTC. Translating gives CASSGQATYEQYF.